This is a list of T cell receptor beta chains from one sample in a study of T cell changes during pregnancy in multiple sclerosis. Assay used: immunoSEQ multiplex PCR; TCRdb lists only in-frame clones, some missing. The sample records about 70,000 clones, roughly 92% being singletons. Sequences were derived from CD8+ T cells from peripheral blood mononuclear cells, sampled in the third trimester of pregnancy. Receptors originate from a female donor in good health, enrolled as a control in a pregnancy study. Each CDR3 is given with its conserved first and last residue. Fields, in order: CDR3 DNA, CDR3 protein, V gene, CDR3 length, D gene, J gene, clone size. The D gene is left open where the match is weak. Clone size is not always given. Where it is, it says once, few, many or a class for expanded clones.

CDR3nt: TGTGCCAGCAGCTTAGAGGGACAGGGGTCAAAACTGTTTTTT; CDR3aa: CASSLEGQGSKLFF; v_gene: TRBV7-9; len: 14; d_gene: TRBD1; j_gene: TRBJ1-4; abundance: -
CDR3nt: TGCAGCGTTACAGTTCCGAGCTCCTACGAGCAGTACTTC; CDR3aa: CSVTVPSSYEQYF; v_gene: TRBV29-1; len: 13; d_gene: -; j_gene: TRBJ2-7; abundance: once
CDR3nt: TGTGCCTGGAAGGAGGAACCCAATGAGCAGTTCTTC; CDR3aa: CAWKEEPNEQFF; v_gene: TRBV30; len: 12; d_gene: -; j_gene: TRBJ2-1; abundance: -
CDR3nt: TGTGCCAGCAGTTATGTGAGGAATGAGCAGTTCTTC; CDR3aa: CASSYVRNEQFF; v_gene: TRBV6-6; len: 12; d_gene: -; j_gene: TRBJ2-1; abundance: -
CDR3nt: TGTGCCTGGAGTCAAAGTAGCGGCGAGTACAATGAGCAGTTCTTC; CDR3aa: CAWSQSSGEYNEQFF; v_gene: TRBV30; len: 15; d_gene: -; j_gene: TRBJ2-1; abundance: once
CDR3nt: TGTGCCAGCAGTAAGGGGGCGATAAGCTTAGAAGCTTTCTTT; CDR3aa: CASSKGAISLEAFF; v_gene: TRBV2; len: 14; d_gene: TRBD1; j_gene: TRBJ1-1; abundance: -
CDR3nt: TGTGCCAGCAGCCCAATGGGGGGGTCCCCCTACGAGCAGTACTTC; CDR3aa: CASSPMGGSPYEQYF; v_gene: TRBV5-6; len: 15; d_gene: TRBD2; j_gene: TRBJ2-7; abundance: -
CDR3nt: TGTGCCAGTAGCGCTACAGGGGGCTATCAGCCCCAGCATTTT; CDR3aa: CASSATGGYQPQHF; v_gene: TRBV19; len: 14; d_gene: TRBD1; j_gene: TRBJ1-5; abundance: once
CDR3nt: TGTGCCAGCAGCCCTAGAGGAGGGGGCATCGGCTCTGGAAACACCATATATTTT; CDR3aa: CASSPRGGGIGSGNTIYF; v_gene: TRBV7-6; len: 18; d_gene: TRBD1; j_gene: TRBJ1-3; abundance: -
CDR3nt: TGTGCCAGCACCGGAGAAGCCTACGAGCAGTACTTC; CDR3aa: CASTGEAYEQYF; v_gene: TRBV2; len: 12; d_gene: -; j_gene: TRBJ2-7; abundance: -
CDR3nt: TGCGCCAGCAGTCTCGTGGGAGGGAACACTGAAGCTTTCTTT; CDR3aa: CASSLVGGNTEAFF; v_gene: TRBV4-1; len: 14; d_gene: -; j_gene: TRBJ1-1; abundance: -
CDR3nt: TGTGCCAGCAGCGCCGGTCCCTCCTACGAGCAGTACTTC; CDR3aa: CASSAGPSYEQYF; v_gene: TRBV7-2; len: 13; d_gene: -; j_gene: TRBJ2-7; abundance: -
CDR3nt: TGTGCCAGCAGCCAAGGGCGGGGCCTCATGAACACTGAAGCTTTCTTT; CDR3aa: CASSQGRGLMNTEAFF; v_gene: TRBV11-1; len: 16; d_gene: -; j_gene: TRBJ1-1; abundance: few
CDR3nt: TGCGCCAGCAGTAACACTAGCGGTTCCTACAATGAGCAGTTCTTC; CDR3aa: CASSNTSGSYNEQFF; v_gene: TRBV4-3; len: 15; d_gene: TRBD2; j_gene: TRBJ2-1; abundance: -
CDR3nt: TGTGCCAGCAGCTCGAGTGACAGCCAAGAGACCCAGTACTTC; CDR3aa: CASSSSDSQETQYF; v_gene: TRBV9; len: 14; d_gene: -; j_gene: TRBJ2-5; abundance: -
CDR3nt: TGTGCCAGCAGTGACCCCGGGCCGGGATTCCAAGAGACCCAGTACTTC; CDR3aa: CASSDPGPGFQETQYF; v_gene: TRBV25-1; len: 16; d_gene: -; j_gene: TRBJ2-5; abundance: -
CDR3nt: TGTGCCAGCAGCTTGATGGCCAGGGACTACTCTGAGCAGTTCTTC; CDR3aa: CASSLMARDYSEQFF; v_gene: TRBV5-6; len: 15; d_gene: TRBD2; j_gene: TRBJ2-1; abundance: -
CDR3nt: TGTGCCAGCAGTGACACCGGGTACACTGAAGCTTTCTTT; CDR3aa: CASSDTGYTEAFF; v_gene: TRBV6-4; len: 13; d_gene: -; j_gene: TRBJ1-1; abundance: -
CDR3nt: TGTGCCAGCAGTTACCCGGACAGGGGGCGTTCCTACGAGCAGTACTTC; CDR3aa: CASSYPDRGRSYEQYF; v_gene: TRBV6-6; len: 16; d_gene: TRBD1; j_gene: TRBJ2-7; abundance: once
CDR3nt: TGTGCCAGCAGCTCACCCCCAGGGTATGAAAAACTGTTTTTT; CDR3aa: CASSSPPGYEKLFF; v_gene: TRBV7-8; len: 14; d_gene: -; j_gene: TRBJ1-4; abundance: once
CDR3nt: TGTGCCAGCAGCTTTGAACAGGGGTCCTCACCCCTCCACTTT; CDR3aa: CASSFEQGSSPLHF; v_gene: TRBV7-9; len: 14; d_gene: TRBD1; j_gene: TRBJ1-6; abundance: -
CDR3nt: TGTGCCAGCAGCGGACAGAGCAATCAGCCCCAGCATTTT; CDR3aa: CASSGQSNQPQHF; v_gene: TRBV6-1; len: 13; d_gene: -; j_gene: TRBJ1-5; abundance: -
CDR3nt: TGTGCCAGCAGCTCGGAGTTTTCGAGCTCCTACGAGCAGTACTTC; CDR3aa: CASSSEFSSSYEQYF; v_gene: TRBV9; len: 15; d_gene: -; j_gene: TRBJ2-7; abundance: -
CDR3nt: TGTGCCAGCAGCGCACACAGGGGTTCAGAGACCCAGTACTTC; CDR3aa: CASSAHRGSETQYF; v_gene: TRBV9; len: 14; d_gene: TRBD1; j_gene: TRBJ2-5; abundance: -
CDR3nt: TGCGCCAGCAGCCAAGGGACTAGCGGGGGATACGAGCAGTACTTC; CDR3aa: CASSQGTSGGYEQYF; v_gene: TRBV4-3; len: 15; d_gene: TRBD2; j_gene: TRBJ2-7; abundance: -
CDR3nt: TGTGCCAGCAGCGTAGAGGTAGCGGGGTATGGGGAGCAGTTCTTC; CDR3aa: CASSVEVAGYGEQFF; v_gene: TRBV9; len: 15; d_gene: TRBD2; j_gene: TRBJ2-1; abundance: -
CDR3nt: TGTGCCAGCAGCGGCGGACAGCTTATGAACACTGAAGCTTTCTTT; CDR3aa: CASSGGQLMNTEAFF; v_gene: TRBV7-9; len: 15; d_gene: -; j_gene: TRBJ1-1; abundance: few
CDR3nt: TGTGCCAGCAGCCCGACAGGGCCTAATGAAAAACTGTTTTTT; CDR3aa: CASSPTGPNEKLFF; v_gene: TRBV7-2; len: 14; d_gene: TRBD1; j_gene: TRBJ1-4; abundance: -
CDR3nt: TGTGCCAGCAGTGAGAGGGGGTCCGACGAGCAGTACTTC; CDR3aa: CASSERGSDEQYF; v_gene: TRBV2; len: 13; d_gene: -; j_gene: TRBJ2-7; abundance: -
CDR3nt: TGTGCCAGCAGCTGGACAGTTCGAAAGGACGAGCAGTACTTC; CDR3aa: CASSWTVRKDEQYF; v_gene: TRBV28; len: 14; d_gene: -; j_gene: TRBJ2-7; abundance: -
CDR3nt: TGTGCCAGCACCTTACAATTTCAGGGGTCGCCCCCAAGCTCCTACAATGAGCAGTTCTTC; CDR3aa: CASTLQFQGSPPSSYNEQFF; v_gene: TRBV5-5; len: 20; d_gene: -; j_gene: TRBJ2-1; abundance: -
CDR3nt: TGTGCCAGCAGCCCGGACATCCTCTCTGGAAACACCATATATTTT; CDR3aa: CASSPDILSGNTIYF; v_gene: TRBV5-4; len: 15; d_gene: -; j_gene: TRBJ1-3; abundance: -
CDR3nt: TGTGCCAGCAGCTTAGCGGGACTAGCGGGGGACGAGACCCAGTACTTC; CDR3aa: CASSLAGLAGDETQYF; v_gene: TRBV7-9; len: 16; d_gene: TRBD2; j_gene: TRBJ2-5; abundance: -
CDR3nt: TGTGCCAGCAGTTTAAGAGACGCGGGGAGTTCCGGGGAGCTGTTTTTT; CDR3aa: CASSLRDAGSSGELFF; v_gene: TRBV27; len: 16; d_gene: -; j_gene: TRBJ2-2; abundance: -
CDR3nt: TGCAGCGTTGCAGTTGATAGCAATCAGCCCCAGCATTTT; CDR3aa: CSVAVDSNQPQHF; v_gene: TRBV29-1; len: 13; d_gene: -; j_gene: TRBJ1-5; abundance: -
CDR3nt: TGCGCCAGCAGCCACCCAGAGGGGGGGGGCCCAGAGACCCAGTACTTC; CDR3aa: CASSHPEGGGPETQYF; v_gene: TRBV4-1; len: 16; d_gene: -; j_gene: TRBJ2-5; abundance: -
CDR3nt: TGTGCCAGCAGTTTTAGCGGGGCGACCTACGAGCAGTACTTC; CDR3aa: CASSFSGATYEQYF; v_gene: TRBV27; len: 14; d_gene: TRBD2; j_gene: TRBJ2-7; abundance: -
CDR3nt: TGTGCCAGCAGCTTGGAGGCGGCCCCCTACGAGCAGTACTTC; CDR3aa: CASSLEAAPYEQYF; v_gene: TRBV5-5; len: 14; d_gene: -; j_gene: TRBJ2-7; abundance: -
CDR3nt: TGCGCCAGCAGCTTCCGTGGGACAGGGAACGACGAGCAGTACTTC; CDR3aa: CASSFRGTGNDEQYF; v_gene: TRBV5-1; len: 15; d_gene: TRBD1; j_gene: TRBJ2-7; abundance: -
CDR3nt: TGCGCCAGCAGCCAAAGGCTAGCGGGGGGGCAGGAGACCCAGTACTTC; CDR3aa: CASSQRLAGGQETQYF; v_gene: TRBV4-3; len: 16; d_gene: TRBD2; j_gene: TRBJ2-5; abundance: -
CDR3nt: TGTGCCAGCAATCAAATGGGGGGGCACTCCTACGAGCAGTACTTC; CDR3aa: CASNQMGGHSYEQYF; v_gene: TRBV27; len: 15; d_gene: -; j_gene: TRBJ2-7; abundance: -
CDR3nt: TGTGCCTGGAGTATCGACAGGATGAACACTGAAGCTTTCTTT; CDR3aa: CAWSIDRMNTEAFF; v_gene: TRBV30; len: 14; d_gene: -; j_gene: TRBJ1-1; abundance: -
CDR3nt: TGTGCCAGCAGGGACAGTCAAGTCGCCGGGGAGCTGTTTTTT; CDR3aa: CASRDSQVAGELFF; v_gene: TRBV2; len: 14; d_gene: -; j_gene: TRBJ2-2; abundance: -
CDR3nt: TGTGCCAGCAGCTTGGAGTCGGGAGTCTATGGCTACACCTTC; CDR3aa: CASSLESGVYGYTF; v_gene: TRBV5-6; len: 14; d_gene: -; j_gene: TRBJ1-2; abundance: -
CDR3nt: TGTGCCAGCAGTCCGGGACTAGTCCCAGATACGCAGTATTTT; CDR3aa: CASSPGLVPDTQYF; v_gene: TRBV27; len: 14; d_gene: TRBD2; j_gene: TRBJ2-3; abundance: -
CDR3nt: TGTGCCAGCAGCCCTAGCGGTTTCTACAATGAGCAGTTCTTC; CDR3aa: CASSPSGFYNEQFF; v_gene: TRBV5-6; len: 14; d_gene: TRBD2; j_gene: TRBJ2-1; abundance: -
CDR3nt: TGTGCCAGCAGCAATTTTTGCACCTCCGGGAGGGGGGCGTACGGCTACACCTTC; CDR3aa: CASSNFCTSGRGAYGYTF; v_gene: TRBV21-1; len: 18; d_gene: -; j_gene: TRBJ1-2; abundance: -
CDR3nt: TGTGCCAGCAGCCCGGGGACTAGCGGGGGGCCGAGGAAGACCCAGTACTTC; CDR3aa: CASSPGTSGGPRKTQYF; v_gene: TRBV7-9; len: 17; d_gene: TRBD2; j_gene: TRBJ2-5; abundance: -
CDR3nt: TGTGCCAGCAGCTTAGCTAGCGGGAGCATCTCCTACGAGCAGTACTTC; CDR3aa: CASSLASGSISYEQYF; v_gene: TRBV7-9; len: 16; d_gene: TRBD2; j_gene: TRBJ2-7; abundance: -
CDR3nt: TGTGCCAGCTACACGAGGACCGGGGAGCTGTTTTTT; CDR3aa: CASYTRTGELFF; v_gene: TRBV2; len: 12; d_gene: -; j_gene: TRBJ2-2; abundance: -
CDR3nt: TGTGCCAGCAGCTTAGGAGGGCGTAACACTGAAGCTTTCTTT; CDR3aa: CASSLGGRNTEAFF; v_gene: TRBV5-6; len: 14; d_gene: -; j_gene: TRBJ1-1; abundance: -
CDR3nt: TGTGCCAGCGTTCGCTACGAGCAGTACTTC; CDR3aa: CASVRYEQYF; v_gene: TRBV5-8; len: 10; d_gene: -; j_gene: TRBJ2-7; abundance: -